The rows below give T cell receptor beta chains drawn from one sample of a study of CD8 T cells in Susac syndrome. TCRdb re-derived calls from the immunoSEQ multiplex PCR reads in MiXCR, one entry per CDR3 protein. Of 85,000 to 130,000 distinct CDR3 sequences detected, roughly 94% appear once; the ten largest clones hold around 0.41%. Sequenced material: CD8+ T cells from PBMCs. These receptors originate from a human donor with Susac syndrome. The CDR3 runs from the conserved cysteine through the conserved F or W.

J gene: TRBJ1-1
CDR3 length: 10
V gene: TRBV2
CDR3 protein: CASQGFEAFF

J gene: TRBJ1-2
CDR3 length: 14
V gene: TRBV5-1
CDR3 protein: CASNLGQGAHGYTF

J gene: TRBJ2-1
CDR3 length: 13
V gene: TRBV10-3
CDR3 protein: CAISEGSDNEQFF

J gene: TRBJ2-1
CDR3 length: 12
V gene: TRBV9
CDR3 protein: CASSVDGNEQFF

J gene: TRBJ1-5
CDR3 length: 16
V gene: TRBV20-1
CDR3 protein: CSAKDREDSGNQPQHF

J gene: TRBJ2-1
CDR3 length: 13
V gene: TRBV7-7
CDR3 protein: CASSHRGGDEQFF

J gene: TRBJ2-1
CDR3 length: 16
V gene: TRBV7-9
CDR3 protein: CASSLDTGGPHIGQFF

J gene: TRBJ2-3
CDR3 length: 12
V gene: TRBV11-2
CDR3 protein: CASRGYTDTQYF

J gene: TRBJ2-7
CDR3 length: 14
V gene: TRBV25-1
CDR3 protein: CASSEGQGAYEQYF

J gene: TRBJ1-2
CDR3 length: 11
V gene: TRBV12-5
CDR3 protein: CASGREDGYTF

J gene: TRBJ2-2
CDR3 length: 13
V gene: TRBV12-3/TRBV12-4
CDR3 protein: CASSFPGAGELFF

J gene: TRBJ2-7
CDR3 length: 14
V gene: TRBV9
CDR3 protein: CASSVGTGVTEQYF

J gene: TRBJ2-3
CDR3 length: 15
V gene: TRBV6-6
CDR3 protein: CASSSAGASTDTQYF

J gene: TRBJ2-3
CDR3 length: 15
V gene: TRBV9
CDR3 protein: CASSVDGVRTDTQYF

J gene: TRBJ2-1
CDR3 length: 14
V gene: TRBV6-6
CDR3 protein: CASSPPNLNGEQFF

J gene: TRBJ2-1
CDR3 length: 16
V gene: TRBV18
CDR3 protein: CASSRAQGATYNEQFF

J gene: TRBJ1-2
CDR3 length: 13
V gene: TRBV29-1
CDR3 protein: CSVEGRGPYGYTF

J gene: TRBJ1-1
CDR3 length: 18
V gene: TRBV12-3/TRBV12-4
CDR3 protein: CASSTPRGDRDMNTEAFF

J gene: TRBJ2-7
CDR3 length: 15
V gene: TRBV20-1
CDR3 protein: CSAQAITSNSYEQYF

J gene: TRBJ2-2
CDR3 length: 12
V gene: TRBV6-2/TRBV6-3
CDR3 protein: CASRLMQRELFF

J gene: TRBJ1-6
CDR3 length: 14
V gene: TRBV10-2
CDR3 protein: CASTTGSGSSPLHF

J gene: TRBJ2-7
CDR3 length: 15
V gene: TRBV4-2
CDR3 protein: CASSQDWTSGDEQYF

J gene: TRBJ1-5
CDR3 length: 14
V gene: TRBV2
CDR3 protein: CASSGQESNQPQHF

J gene: TRBJ1-1
CDR3 length: 14
V gene: TRBV7-2
CDR3 protein: CASSPTGQTTEAFF

J gene: TRBJ2-5
CDR3 length: 15
V gene: TRBV15
CDR3 protein: CATSGYSGDQETQYF

J gene: TRBJ2-5
CDR3 length: 13
V gene: TRBV9
CDR3 protein: CASSVGTIETQYF

J gene: TRBJ2-3
CDR3 length: 15
V gene: TRBV11-1
CDR3 protein: CASSLRDTDTDTQYF

J gene: TRBJ2-1
CDR3 length: 15
V gene: TRBV7-7
CDR3 protein: CASSPTSGGAWEQFF

J gene: TRBJ2-5
CDR3 length: 16
V gene: TRBV15
CDR3 protein: CATSTIGTVEKETQYF

J gene: TRBJ2-7
CDR3 length: 14
V gene: TRBV9
CDR3 protein: CASSEGGSSYEQYF

J gene: TRBJ1-2
CDR3 length: 15
V gene: TRBV4-3
CDR3 protein: CASSQDLGAVYGYTF

J gene: TRBJ2-7
CDR3 length: 13
V gene: TRBV20-1
CDR3 protein: CSAFTNLSREQYF

J gene: TRBJ1-1
CDR3 length: 15
V gene: TRBV29-1
CDR3 protein: CSVAGAEGQGTEAFF

J gene: TRBJ1-2
CDR3 length: 14
V gene: TRBV3-1
CDR3 protein: CASSQHRGQEGYTF

J gene: TRBJ2-3
CDR3 length: 13
V gene: TRBV9
CDR3 protein: CAASGGDTDTQYF

J gene: TRBJ2-2
CDR3 length: 11
V gene: TRBV10-3
CDR3 protein: CAISGNGELFF

J gene: TRBJ1-2
CDR3 length: 16
V gene: TRBV20-1
CDR3 protein: CSARASRQGLSYGYTF

J gene: TRBJ1-2
CDR3 length: 12
V gene: TRBV6-5
CDR3 protein: CASGGLPYGYTF

J gene: TRBJ2-1
CDR3 length: 16
V gene: TRBV20-1
CDR3 protein: CSARDLAGGYLNEQFF

J gene: TRBJ2-5
CDR3 length: 16
V gene: TRBV12-5
CDR3 protein: CASGLPSGGASETQYF

J gene: TRBJ1-2
CDR3 length: 13
V gene: TRBV29-1
CDR3 protein: CSASTGGVYGYTF

J gene: TRBJ2-7
CDR3 length: 14
V gene: TRBV9
CDR3 protein: CASSVANDPYEQYF

J gene: TRBJ2-4
CDR3 length: 19
V gene: TRBV2
CDR3 protein: CASSEEGGYEGFGKNIQYF

J gene: TRBJ2-2
CDR3 length: 15
V gene: TRBV24-1
CDR3 protein: CATSDPLAGAGELFF